Shown below are 7 T cell receptor beta chains from a single sample sequenced in a study of blood T cell repertoires in COVID-19. The data were produced by immunoSEQ multiplex PCR, yet TCRdb's version contains in-frame clones alone and is incomplete. The sample contains 120,000 to 150,000 clones, approximately 87% of which appear only once. The sample taken for sequencing was peripheral blood. All receptors derive from a woman aged 40 to 50 with acute or convalescent COVID-19.

J is TRBJ2-2 and V is TRBV19, with 12 nucleotides matching TRBD2. This CDR3 region has 18 residues. With 1 base clipped from V and 5 bases from J, the junction kept 8 bases outside the gene matches. CDR1 and CDR2 (germline): LNHDA, SQIVND (reference sequence). CDR3 loop: CASSIGASGRAGTGELFF. The CDR3 bases are TGTGCCAGTAGTATAGGGGCTAGCGGGAGGGCCGGGACCGGGGAGCTGTTTTTT.

The chain couples TRBV18 to TRBJ2-7, with 10 positions matching TRBD2. J lost 3 bases, V lost 6 bases, and 5 bases had no gene match. The CDR3 is 14 residues long. Germline CDR1 is KGHSH and CDR2 is LQKENI. CDR3 nucleotides: TGTGCCAGCTCCGTAGCGGGAGGATTCTACGAGCAGTACTTC. Its protein product is CASSVAGGFYEQYF.

This chain uses TRBV28 with TRBJ2-7; TRBD1 matches 9 bases. The germline V gene encodes CDR1 MDHEN and CDR2 SYDVKM. The CDR3 has 16 residues. Trimming at V came to 2 bases and at J to 6 bases, leaving 11 bases not matched to a gene. This chain's CDR3 is CASSLKQGASGPEQYF. The DNA of the CDR3 is TGTGCCAGCAGTTTAAAACAGGGGGCGTCAGGGCCCGAGCAGTACTTC.

The J gene is TRBJ2-5, the V gene TRBV6-5; 7 positions agree with TRBD2. V lost 2 bases, J lost 5 bases, and 5 bases stayed unmatched. This CDR3 is 14 amino acids long. Germline V gives CDR1 MNHEY, CDR2 SVGAGI. CDR3 nucleotides: TGTGCCAGCAGTTACGCCTGGGAGGGTGAGACCCAGTACTTC. Translation gives CASSYAWEGETQYF.

The CDR3 coding sequence is TGCGCCAGCAGCCAAGATGGCCCGGGAGGAATAACAGATACGCAGTATTTT. Protein sequence: CASSQDGPGGITDTQYF. The chain combines TRBV4-3 with TRBJ2-3; the match to TRBD2 covers 7 bases. V trimming: 0 bases; J trimming: 3 bases; junction bases outside the gene matches: 9. The CDR3 is made up of 17 amino acids. Germline V lookup: CDR1 LGHNA, CDR2 YSLEER.

The chain joins TRBV18 to TRBJ2-1; no firm D call. This CDR3 spans 13 amino acids. V was clipped by 3 bases and J by 6 bases, with 9 bases between them. Germline V gene data show CDR1 as KGHSH and CDR2 as LQKENI. CDR3 sequence: CASSPGSPNEQFF. CDR3 coding DNA: TGTGCCAGCTCACCGGGCAGTCCCAATGAGCAGTTCTTC.

This clone was counted once. The V gene is TRBV5-4, the J gene TRBJ1-3, with 9 bases aligning to TRBD1. Germline loops: CDR1 SGHNT, CDR2 YYREEE (reference sequence). The ends lost 1 base at V and 0 bases at J; junction bases unmatched: 2. The CDR3 totals 16 residues. In DNA form, the CDR3 reads TGTGCCAGCAGCTTGTGGACAGGGGTCTCTGGAAACACCATATATTTT. Amino acid sequence: CASSLWTGVSGNTIYF.